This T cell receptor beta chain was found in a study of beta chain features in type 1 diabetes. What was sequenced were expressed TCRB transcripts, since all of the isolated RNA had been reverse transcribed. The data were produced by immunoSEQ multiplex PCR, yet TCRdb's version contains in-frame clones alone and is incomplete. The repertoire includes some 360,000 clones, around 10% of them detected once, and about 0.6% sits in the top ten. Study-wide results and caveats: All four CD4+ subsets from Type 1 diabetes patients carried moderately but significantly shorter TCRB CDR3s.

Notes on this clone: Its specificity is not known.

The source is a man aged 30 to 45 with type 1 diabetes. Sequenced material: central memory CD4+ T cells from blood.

CDR3 sequence (DNA): TGTGCCAGCACCGCCGGCCAGACCCAGTACTTC. Translated: CASTAGQTQYF. The chain recombines TRBV6-5 with TRBJ2-5; D gene unclear. The CDR3 spans 11 residues. Germline values: CDR1 MNHEY, CDR2 SVGAGI. V gave up 7 bases and J gave up 6 bases, with 9 bases separating them.